Presented here are 26 T cell receptor beta chains from one specimen sequenced in a study of blood T cells in healthy people across ages. Through a sample-barcoded 5' primer and a J-beta primer mix, a second PCR was run for roughly 7 to 12 cycles. In TCRdb, the 5' RACE reads were re-called with MiXCR into one record per CDR3 protein. The sample contains 1.8 million or so distinct CDR3 sequences, 30% to 40% of which appear only once. Input material: blood. The receptors shown here come from a human donor in good health.

This chain links TRBV12-3 or TRBV12-4 with TRBJ1-2, with unresolved D. The V end lost 6 bases, the J end lost 3 bases, and 8 bases lay between the germline ends. The CDR3 contains 12 residues. CDR3 region: CASSRQDYGYTF. CDR3 in DNA: TGTGCCAGCAGCCGCCAGGACTATGGCTACACCTTC.

The chain is built from TRBV6-2 or TRBV6-3 and TRBJ2-7, with 7 bases lining up with TRBD1. The CDR3 has 15 amino acids. The germline V gene encodes CDR1 MNHEY and CDR2 SVGEGT. The V gene end was trimmed by 7 bases and the J gene end by 0 bases; junction bases not matched to a gene: 9. CDR3 in DNA: TGTGCCAGCACCTTGGACAGGAGGAGCTCCTACGAGCAGTACTTC. It codes for CASTLDRRSSYEQYF.

This sequence joins TRBV29-1 and TRBJ2-2; tentative D call: TRBD1 (5 bases). This CDR3 comprises 12 residues. The germline V gene has CDR1 SQVTM and CDR2 ANQGSEA. V was shortened by 6 bases and J by 4 bases, with 9 bases between the two germline ends. The CDR3: CSVQGSTGELFF. CDR3 nucleotides: TGCAGCGTCCAGGGTTCCACCGGGGAGCTGTTTTTT.

This clonotype was counted at least ten times. V is TRBV9 and J is TRBJ2-6; D unclear. V dropped 1 base and J dropped 0 bases, with 8 bases sitting between them. The CDR3 covers 16 residues. The germline V gene has CDR1 SGDLS and CDR2 YYNGEE. CDR3 coding DNA: TGTGCCAGCAGCGTATCTGGCGGCTCTGGGGCCAACGTCCTGACTTTC. It encodes CASSVSGGSGANVLTF.

The chain combines TRBV9 with TRBJ1-6, with 9 bases identical to TRBD1. The V gene's germline CDR1 is SGDLS and CDR2 YYNGEE. V dropped 0 bases and J dropped 7; count of bases not matched to a gene: 5. CDR3 size: 16 residues. The CDR3 reads CASSVESGTGNSPLHF. The CDR3 coding sequence is TGTGCCAGCAGCGTAGAGTCTGGGACAGGGAATTCACCCCTCCACTTT.

The gene calls are TRBV2 and TRBJ1-2; D is unresolved. CDR3 length: 13 residues. Deletions cut 5 bases from V and 9 bases from J, with 16 bases between. Per the germline V gene, CDR1 is SNHLY and CDR2 is FYNNEI. This CDR3 is CASSTDRLSSYTF. The CDR3 nucleotides are TGTGCCAGCAGTACGGACCGGCTATCTAGCTACACCTTC.

Only a few counts were recorded for this clonotype. The rearrangement links TRBV7-2 to TRBJ2-1; 11 bases align to TRBD2. CDR3 length: 18 residues. The V segment lost 1 base and the J segment 4 bases; nucleotides outside the gene matches: 9. Germline lookup yields CDR1 SGHTA and CDR2 FQGNSA. CDR3 coding DNA: TGTGCCAGCAGCTTAGTAGCGGGGGGGCGGGGGTATTACAATGAGCAGTTCTTC. The encoded protein is CASSLVAGGRGYYNEQFF.

J is TRBJ1-6 and V is TRBV7-6; the match to TRBD1 covers 8 bases. The J segment lost 6 bases and the V segment lost 5 bases, leaving 12 bases of the junction unmatched. This CDR3 has 17 residues. The germline V gene has CDR1 SGHVS and CDR2 FNYEAQ. The CDR3 nucleotides read TGTGCCAGCAGCGCATATCGCCAGACAGGGGTTAATTCACCCCTCCACTTT. It translates to CASSAYRQTGVNSPLHF. Based on the CDR3 plus reference TRBV7-6 and TRBJ1-6, the full variable domain is GAGVSQSPRYKVTKRGQDVALRCDPISGHVSLYWYRQALGQGPEFLTYFNYEAQQDKSGLPNDRFSAERPEGSISTLTIQRTEQRDSAMYRCASSAYRQTGVNSPLHFGNGTRLTVT.

V gene TRBV6-1 combines with J gene TRBJ2-5; TRBD2 matches at 7 bases. The V gene's germline CDR1 is MNHNS and CDR2 SASEGT. This CDR3 is built from 16 residues. The junction had 6 bases not matched to a gene; V was cut back by 2 bases and J by 0 bases. CDR3 in amino acids: CASSEIRGGYQETQYF. DNA of the CDR3: TGTGCCAGCAGTGAAATCCGGGGAGGGTACCAAGAGACCCAGTACTTC.

This clonotype was recorded once. The V gene is TRBV28, the J gene TRBJ2-5; D not certain. CDR1 is MDHEN and CDR2 is SYDVKM in the germline V gene. The germline V and J ends were trimmed by 7 bases and 7 bases, with 16 bases remaining between them. The CDR3 is 13 amino acids. The CDR3 loop is CASNPLSIRTQYF. The DNA for the CDR3 is TGTGCCAGCAATCCCCTGTCGATTCGGACCCAGTACTTC.

This chain connects TRBV15 to TRBJ1-2; tentatively, D is TRBD1 (6 bases). Germline CDR1 LNHNV, CDR2 YYDKDF (reference sequence). This CDR3 spans 20 amino acids. Trimming cost V 3 bases and J 8 bases, with 34 bases left between them. CDR3 residues: CATSRSYGDTTGFTPDGYTF. CDR3 sequence (DNA): TGTGCCACCAGCAGGAGTTATGGGGACACAACGGGCTTTACACCAGACGGCTACACCTTC.

This clonotype was seen more than once but under ten times. The V call is TRBV15, the J call TRBJ1-2, with a weak D call TRBD1 (5 bases). The CDR3 runs 12 residues. Trimming stripped 6 bases from V and 7 bases from J, with 12 bases between. Looked up from germline, CDR1 is LNHNV and CDR2 is YYDKDF (reference sequence). The CDR3 region has the DNA TGTGCCACCAGGGCCAGGGCGGGTGGCTACACCTTC. Translating gives CATRARAGGYTF.

This clonotype has at least ten counts. This chain joins TRBV10-3 and TRBJ2-7; no clear D. Germline CDR1 ENHRY, CDR2 SYGVKD. The V gene lost 4 bases and the J gene lost 1 base, with 14 bases spanning the gap. The CDR3 spans 15 residues. Here the CDR3 reads CAISGMAGGSYEQYF. CDR3 nucleotide sequence: TGTGCCATCAGTGGCATGGCAGGTGGATCCTACGAGCAGTACTTC.

The rearrangement links TRBV2 to TRBJ2-5; 12 bases match TRBD2. Germline trimming cut 4 bases from V and 11 bases from J; bases unmatched to any gene: 8. The CDR3 contains 14 residues. CDR1 is SNHLY, CDR2 FYNNEI, per germline. The CDR3 DNA is TGTGCCAGCAGTGTGACTAGCGGGGGTAGGGAGCAGTACTTC. It yields the protein CASSVTSGGREQYF. Drawing the rest from reference TRBV2 and TRBJ2-5, the complete variable domain is EPEVTQTPSHQVTQMGQEVILRCVPISNHLYFYWYRQILGQKVEFLVSFYNNEISEKSEIFDDQFSVERPDGSNFTLKIRSTKLEDSAMYFCASSVTSGGREQYFGPGTRLLVL.

The sample holds a few counts of this clonotype. This rearrangement joins TRBV4-3 to TRBJ2-1; maybe TRBD1 (6 bases). V lost 0 bases and J 8 bases, leaving 11 bases between the germline ends. The germline V gene has CDR1 LGHNA and CDR2 YSLEER. The CDR3 runs to 14 residues. As DNA, the CDR3 is TGCGCCAGCAGCCAAGATCCCAGGGGTCATGAGCAGTTCTTC. It specifies CASSQDPRGHEQFF.

This chain joins TRBV28 and TRBJ2-4; 9 bases agree with TRBD1. With V trimmed by 7 bases and J by 1 base, 8 bases remained unmatched. The CDR3 is made up of 16 amino acids. Germline V lookup: CDR1 MDHEN, CDR2 SYDVKM. The DNA of the CDR3 is TGTGCCAGCACCGACCGGGACAGGGACGCCAAAAACATTCAGTACTTC. Translated: CASTDRDRDAKNIQYF.

This clonotype was detected only a few times. This chain uses TRBV7-3 with TRBJ2-3, with a weak D call TRBD1 (5 bases). Germline CDR1 reads SGHTA; CDR2 reads FQGTGA. Trimming left V 5 bases short and J 4 bases short, with 19 bases between. The CDR3 spans 16 residues. The CDR3 nucleotides are TGTGCCAGCAGCGTACAGGCCGCCTACGCGGCAGATACGCAGTATTTT. Translating it yields CASSVQAAYAADTQYF.

The J gene is TRBJ2-1, the V gene TRBV27, with unresolved D. CDR3 size: 12 residues. V lost 5 bases and J 8 bases, leaving 10 bases between the germline ends. The germline V gene has CDR1 MNHEY and CDR2 SMNVEV (reference sequence). The CDR3 DNA follows: TGTGCCAGCAGTATGGCCGACGATGAGCAGTTCTTC. Protein: CASSMADDEQFF.

This chain joins TRBV5-6 and TRBJ1-2; D ambiguous. Germline lookup yields CDR1 SGHDT and CDR2 YYEEEE. The CDR3 loop spans 12 amino acids. V was clipped by 5 bases and J by 0 bases, with 5 bases between them. CDR3 nucleotide sequence: TGTGCCAGCAGGAATTCTAACTATGGCTACACCTTC. Translation: CASRNSNYGYTF.

This rearrangement joins TRBV16 to TRBJ1-2; perhaps TRBD1 as D (6 bases). Between the trimmed V and J ends, which lost 5 bases and 3 bases, there was a span of 16 bases. The CDR3 runs 15 residues. Germline loops: CDR1 KGHSY, CDR2 FQNENV. The CDR3 spells CASSGTGGIYYGYTF. The CDR3 DNA reads TGTGCCAGCAGCGGGACGGGGGGCATCTACTATGGCTACACCTTC.

A few counts support this clonotype. The V call is TRBV29-1, the J call TRBJ1-1, with TRBD1 matching 9 bases. Trimming cost V 5 bases and J 4 bases; bases outside gene matches: 5. From germline, CDR1 is SQVTM and CDR2 ANQGSEA. This CDR3 comprises 13 residues. DNA for the CDR3: TGCAGCGTTTCTCAGACAGGGGGCACTGAAGCTTTCTTT. It yields the protein CSVSQTGGTEAFF.

The gene calls are TRBV6-2 or TRBV6-3 and TRBJ1-2, with D possibly TRBD1 on 6 matching bases. This CDR3 comprises 13 residues. Trimming shortened V by 5 bases and J by 4 bases, and 11 bases separated the two germline ends. Germline CDR1 MNHEY, CDR2 SVGEGT. DNA for the CDR3: TGTGCCAGCAGTAATCGACAGGTCTATGGCTACACCTTC. It codes for CASSNRQVYGYTF.

The chain uses TRBV6-6 and TRBJ2-3, with a tentative D call TRBD2 (6 bases). Germline CDR1 reads MNHNY; CDR2 reads SVGAGI (reference sequence). This CDR3 contains 12 residues. Trimming removed 0 bases from V and 8 bases from J, with 6 bases in between. CDR3 amino acids: CASSYSGGTQYF. CDR3 DNA sequence: TGTGCCAGCAGTTACTCGGGGGGTACGCAGTATTTT.

The sample holds a few counts of this clonotype. The chain links TRBV29-1 to TRBJ2-3; D is unresolved. This CDR3 region has 16 residues. Germline assignment: CDR1 SQVTM and CDR2 ANQGSEA. Trimming removed 0 bases at V and 3 bases at J, with 16 bases between. The CDR3 DNA follows: TGCAGCGTTGAAGATCCGACTGGGATTTGGACAGATACGCAGTATTTT. It is translated as CSVEDPTGIWTDTQYF.

This chain links TRBV10-3 with TRBJ2-3; 14 nucleotides match TRBD2. Germline V gives CDR1 ENHRY, CDR2 SYGVKD. The V segment lost 6 bases and the J segment 11 bases; nucleotides outside the gene matches: 10. This CDR3 has 15 amino acids. Here the CDR3 reads CAIRETSGGVYEQYF. Here the CDR3 DNA reads TGTGCCATCAGGGAGACTAGCGGGGGGGTCTACGAGCAGTATTTT.

The chain is built from TRBV12-3 or TRBV12-4 and TRBJ2-6; 14 nucleotides agree with TRBD2. This CDR3 contains 19 residues. Trimming took 5 bases from V and 1 from J; bases not matched to a gene: 7. The CDR3 DNA follows: TGTGCCAGCAGTCCCGGGTGGACTAGCGGGGGGTCTGGGGCCAACGTCCTGACTTTC. This sequence encodes CASSPGWTSGGSGANVLTF.